This T cell receptor beta chain was recorded in a study of cytomegalovirus exposure and HLA in healthy donors. V was pared by 5 bases and J by 4 bases, with 15 bases between. Germline V gene data show CDR1 as SGHRS and CDR2 as YFSETQ. CDR3 length: 14 residues. This clone was observed a few times. Its specificity is not known. 60 Vbeta and 13 Jbeta primers were used in PCR. The data were produced by immunoSEQ multiplex PCR, yet TCRdb's version contains in-frame clones alone and is incomplete. The data contain 170,000 or so clones, under 80% of them singletons. Study results and limitations: According to reports, the classifier identified cytomegalovirus status with high specificity and sensitivity. In a later analysis, TCR beta V- and J-gene trimming was associated with a missense DCLRE1C variant.

Sequenced input: PBMCs. This receptor was taken from a woman in her forties or fifties in good health and CMV-seropositive. This chain uses TRBV5-1 with TRBJ1-1; possibly TRBD1 for D (5 bases). The CDR3, as DNA: TGCGCCAGCAGAACGGGGGAAGGAGGCACTGAAGCTTTCTTT. Residues: CASRTGEGGTEAFF.